The 21 T cell receptor beta chains reported below all come from one sample, sequenced in a study of blood T cell repertoires in COVID-19. Sequencing was performed with immunoSEQ multiplex PCR; in TCRdb, only in-frame clones are kept and a portion is missing. The data show around 150,000 clones, with roughly 82% seen just once and around 2.1% held by the top ten. The sequenced sample consisted of peripheral blood. The receptors were sampled from a man in his 70s with acute or convalescent COVID-19.

The rearrangement joins TRBV7-9 to TRBJ2-7; 12 bases map to TRBD2. Germline CDR1 reads SEHNR; CDR2 reads FQNEAQ (reference sequence). Trimming took 5 bases from V and 4 from J; bases not matched to a gene: 12. CDR3 length equals 17 residues. The DNA of the CDR3 is TGTGCCAGCAGCCCTAGGGGAGGACTAGCGGGATTTTACGAGCAGTACTTC. Protein product: CASSPRGGLAGFYEQYF.

The chain uses TRBV28 and TRBJ1-2; 8 bases fit TRBD1. V dropped 5 bases and J dropped 0; count of bases not matched to a gene: 17. The CDR3 totals 19 residues. Looked up from germline, CDR1 is MDHEN and CDR2 is SYDVKM. Here the CDR3 reads CASSQRRTGIRRANYGYTF. CDR3 sequence (DNA): TGTGCCAGCAGTCAAAGGAGGACAGGGATTAGGCGGGCTAACTATGGCTACACCTTC.

The chain employs TRBV5-4 and TRBJ2-7, with 9 bases that match TRBD2. V was pared by 4 bases and J by 1 base, with 9 bases of the junction left unmatched. Germline CDR1 is SGHNT and CDR2 is YYREEE (reference sequence). CDR3 size: 16 residues. CDR3: CASSPYWAGGSYEQYF. CDR3 coding DNA: TGTGCCAGCAGCCCCTACTGGGCGGGGGGGTCCTACGAGCAGTACTTC.

The chain employs TRBV7-9 and TRBJ1-1, with D perhaps TRBD1 (6 bases). The CDR3 has 15 residues. CDR1 and CDR2 from the germline V gene are SEHNR and FQNEAQ (reference sequence). Trimming pared 5 bases from V and 1 base from J, leaving 14 bases between. The CDR3 DNA sequence: TGTGCCAGCAGCATAAGAGGGGGACCGAACACTGAAGCTTTCTTT. Its translation: CASSIRGGPNTEAFF.

This chain uses TRBV7-9 with TRBJ1-1; D not certain. Per the germline V gene, CDR1 is SEHNR and CDR2 is FQNEAQ (reference sequence). The CDR3 is 12 amino acids. The V and J ends lost 2 bases and 6 bases respectively, with 7 bases between them. CDR3 sequence reads: CASSLREAEAFF. Written as DNA, the CDR3 is TGTGCCAGCAGCTTACGGGAGGCTGAAGCTTTCTTT.

CDR3: CASSDRDNEQFF. Written as DNA, the CDR3 is TGTGCCAGTAGTGACAGAGACAATGAGCAGTTCTTC. The chain links TRBV19 to TRBJ2-1, with a weak D call TRBD1 (5 bases). CDR1 is LNHDA and CDR2 is SQIVND in the germline V gene (reference sequence). The CDR3 runs to 12 residues. V was shortened by 5 bases and J by 5 bases, with 7 bases between the two germline ends.

The chain joins TRBV28 to TRBJ1-6; TRBD1 agrees at 9 bases. Trimming cost V 4 bases and J 10 bases; bases outside gene matches: 2. This CDR3 comprises 13 residues. Per the germline V gene, CDR1 is MDHEN and CDR2 is SYDVKM. The CDR3 nucleotides are TGTGCCAGCAGTTCAGGACAGGGGTCACCCCTCCACTTT. Amino acid sequence: CASSSGQGSPLHF.

This clone was detected only a few times. The chain couples TRBV21-1 to TRBJ2-1; the DNA was not used to check the table's D call, TRBD2. TRBV21-1 is designated a pseudogene. The length of the CDR3 is 16 residues. CDR3 loop: CASRTGIAGTYNEQFF. CDR3 nucleotides: TGTGCCAGCAGAACGGGGATAGCGGGGACCTACAATGAGCAGTTCTTC.

The table lists this clone with a few counts. The CDR3 region has the DNA TGTGCCAGCAGTTCTCCCCGGACTAGCGGGAAAGGAGAGCAGTTCTTC. Protein sequence: CASSSPRTSGKGEQFF. The chain uses TRBV28 and TRBJ2-1; 12 nucleotides line up with TRBD2. The CDR3 totals 16 residues. Per germline, CDR1 MDHEN and CDR2 SYDVKM. V was pared by 4 bases and J by 10 bases, with 11 bases of the junction left unmatched.

The CDR3 DNA reads as TGCGCCAGCAGTCTACCGCCTACAGGGGAGAACACTGAAGCTTTCTTT. This sequence encodes CASSLPPTGENTEAFF. The chain recombines TRBV23-1 with TRBJ1-1; 7 nucleotides line up with TRBD1. TRBV23-1 qualifies as an ORF whose function is uncertain. Losses at the gene ends were 4 bases for V and 1 base for J; bases not matched to a gene: 9. The CDR3 extends over 16 amino acids.

As for this clone: Additional DNA sequences in this sample encode the identical CDR3. The chain couples TRBV7-3 to TRBJ2-3; 8 positions match TRBD2. Germline values: CDR1 SGHTA, CDR2 FQGTGA. Trimming cost V 5 bases and J 4 bases; bases outside gene matches: 5. The CDR3 is 14 residues long. The CDR3, as DNA: TGTGCCAGCAGCCCAGGACTAGCAGCAGATACGCAGTATTTT. Protein sequence: CASSPGLAADTQYF.

V gene TRBV4-2 combines with J gene TRBJ1-2, with unresolved D. CDR3 length equals 13 residues. Germline V lookup: CDR1 LGHNA, CDR2 YNFKEQ. V was cut by 0 bases and J by 5 bases, with 7 bases left in between. DNA of the CDR3: TGTGCCAGCAGCCAAGATTCGGTGTATGGCTACACCTTC. Translating it yields CASSQDSVYGYTF.

The chain couples TRBV5-1 to TRBJ2-1; D may be TRBD2 (5 bases). Trimming pared 4 bases from V and 8 bases from J, leaving 13 bases between. The CDR3 has 13 amino acids. Per germline, CDR1 SGHRS and CDR2 YFSETQ. The CDR3 DNA follows: TGCGCCAGCAGCCTCCCCGGGGAAGATGAGCAGTTCTTC. Translation gives CASSLPGEDEQFF.

CDR3 sequence reads: CASSLVPAGGTGELFF. CDR3 sequence (DNA): TGTGCCAGCAGCTTAGTTCCAGCGGGGGGGACCGGGGAGCTGTTTTTT. This chain joins TRBV13 and TRBJ2-2, with TRBD2 matching 10 bases. Germline CDR1 PRHDT, CDR2 FYEKMQ (reference sequence). This CDR3 spans 16 amino acids. Losses at the gene ends were 1 base for V and 5 bases for J; bases not matched to a gene: 4.

This clone was detected only a few times. The J gene is TRBJ1-2, the V gene TRBV6-5; TRBD1 matches 7 bases. Germline V gives CDR1 MNHEY, CDR2 SVGAGI. The V gene end was trimmed by 5 bases and the J gene end by 7 bases; junction bases not matched to a gene: 7. This CDR3 region has 13 residues. CDR3 in amino acids: CASSQGQLTGYTF. In nucleotides, the CDR3 is TGTGCCAGCAGTCAGGGACAGCTTACTGGCTACACCTTC.

The chain has TRBV18 and TRBJ1-4; 9 nucleotides match TRBD1. With 5 bases clipped from V and 6 bases from J, the junction kept 7 bases outside the gene matches. This CDR3 region has 15 residues. Per the germline V gene, CDR1 is KGHSH and CDR2 is LQKENI. The CDR3 DNA follows: TGTGCCAGCTCATCCCAACAGGGGGCAGATGAAAAACTGTTTTTT. Protein product: CASSSQQGADEKLFF.

The chain has TRBV19 and TRBJ1-5, with TRBD1 matching over 9 bases. V was pared by 4 bases and J by 6 bases, with 7 bases of the junction left unmatched. Germline CDR1 LNHDA, CDR2 SQIVND (reference sequence). This CDR3 is 15 amino acids long. CDR3 protein: CASSRRTGVGQPQHF. As DNA, the CDR3 is TGTGCCAGTAGTAGACGGACAGGGGTCGGTCAGCCCCAGCATTTT.

This clone was seen a handful of times. The chain links TRBV10-2 to TRBJ1-1; no definite D call. V was trimmed by 0 bases and J by 11 bases, leaving 7 bases between them. This CDR3 comprises 11 residues. Germline lookup yields CDR1 WSHSY and CDR2 SAAADI. The CDR3 is CASSESARAFF. The CDR3 DNA is TGCGCCAGCAGTGAGTCAGCGAGGGCTTTCTTT.

The chain has TRBV29-1 and TRBJ2-1; D might be TRBD2 (6 bases). Between the trimmed V and J ends, which lost 5 bases and 0 bases, there was a span of 8 bases. Germline assignment: CDR1 SQVTM and CDR2 ANQGSEA. The CDR3 has 13 amino acids. CDR3 nucleotide sequence: TGCAGCGTTCGGGGGAGCTCCTACAATGAGCAGTTCTTC. Translation gives CSVRGSSYNEQFF.

The chain employs TRBV5-1 and TRBJ2-5, with TRBD2 matching 8 bases. After removal of 4 bases from V and 5 bases from J, the junction contained 13 bases not matched to a gene. Germline CDR1 SGHRS, CDR2 YFSETQ. This CDR3 is 16 amino acids long. CDR3 DNA: TGCGCCAGCAGCCCAGGGGCTAGCGGGTTTCGGGAGACCCAGTACTTC. This translates into CASSPGASGFRETQYF.

This clone was recorded a few times. The chain recombines TRBV5-1 with TRBJ1-1, with D perhaps TRBD1 (6 bases). Germline loops: CDR1 SGHRS, CDR2 YFSETQ. V was cut by 0 bases and J by 7 bases, with 16 bases left in between. The CDR3 covers 15 residues. CDR3 bases: TGCGCCAGCAGCTTGGGGGACAAAGGATCATTTGAAGCTTTCTTT. It translates to CASSLGDKGSFEAFF.